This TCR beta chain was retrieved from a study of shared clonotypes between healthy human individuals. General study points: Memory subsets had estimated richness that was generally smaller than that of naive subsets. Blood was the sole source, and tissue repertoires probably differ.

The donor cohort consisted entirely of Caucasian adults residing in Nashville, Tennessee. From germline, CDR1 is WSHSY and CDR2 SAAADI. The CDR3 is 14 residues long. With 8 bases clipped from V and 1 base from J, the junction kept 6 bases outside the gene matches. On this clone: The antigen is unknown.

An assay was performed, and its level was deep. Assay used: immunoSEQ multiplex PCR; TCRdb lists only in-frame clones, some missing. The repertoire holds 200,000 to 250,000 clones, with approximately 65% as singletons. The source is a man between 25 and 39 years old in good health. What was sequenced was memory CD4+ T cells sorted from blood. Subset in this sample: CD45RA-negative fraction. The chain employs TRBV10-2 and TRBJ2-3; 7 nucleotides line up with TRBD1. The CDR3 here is CASSRQGGTDTQYF. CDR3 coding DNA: TGCGCCAGCTCCCGACAGGGAGGCACAGATACGCAGTATTTT.